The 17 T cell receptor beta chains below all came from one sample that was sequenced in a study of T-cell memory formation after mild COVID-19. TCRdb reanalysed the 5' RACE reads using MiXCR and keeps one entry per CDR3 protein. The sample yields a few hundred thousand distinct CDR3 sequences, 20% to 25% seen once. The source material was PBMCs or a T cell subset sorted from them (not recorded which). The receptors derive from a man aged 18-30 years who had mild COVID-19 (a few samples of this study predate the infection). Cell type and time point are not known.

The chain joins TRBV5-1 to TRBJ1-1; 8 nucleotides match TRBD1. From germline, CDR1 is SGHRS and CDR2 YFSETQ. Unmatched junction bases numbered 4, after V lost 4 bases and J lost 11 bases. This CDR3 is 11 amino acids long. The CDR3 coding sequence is TGCGCCAGCAGCCGACAGGGGTTGGCTTTCTTT. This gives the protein CASSRQGLAFF.

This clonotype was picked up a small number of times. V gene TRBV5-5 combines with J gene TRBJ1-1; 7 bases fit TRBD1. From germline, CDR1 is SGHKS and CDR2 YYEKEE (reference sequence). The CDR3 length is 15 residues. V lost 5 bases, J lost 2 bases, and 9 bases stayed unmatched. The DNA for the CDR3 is TGTGCCAGCAGGGGGGCCGGGACAGTCAACACTGAAGCTTTCTTT. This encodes CASRGAGTVNTEAFF.

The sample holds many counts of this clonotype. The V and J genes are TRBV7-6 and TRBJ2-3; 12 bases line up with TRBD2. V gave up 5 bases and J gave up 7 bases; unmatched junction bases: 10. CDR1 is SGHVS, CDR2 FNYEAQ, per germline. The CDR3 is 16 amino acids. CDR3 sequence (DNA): TGTGCCAGCAGCCCGTGGACTAGCGGGGAAAGTAATACGCAGTATTTT. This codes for CASSPWTSGESNTQYF.

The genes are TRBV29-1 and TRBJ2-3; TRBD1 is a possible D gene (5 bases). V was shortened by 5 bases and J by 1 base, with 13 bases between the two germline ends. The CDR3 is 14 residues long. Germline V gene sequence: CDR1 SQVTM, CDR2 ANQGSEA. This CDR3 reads CSVKSGPGTDTQYF. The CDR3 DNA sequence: TGCAGCGTTAAGTCAGGGCCGGGCACAGATACGCAGTATTTT.

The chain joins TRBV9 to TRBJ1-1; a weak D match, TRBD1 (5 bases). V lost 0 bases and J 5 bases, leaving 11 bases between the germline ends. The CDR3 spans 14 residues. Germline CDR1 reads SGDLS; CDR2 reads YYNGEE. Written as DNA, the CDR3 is TGTGCCAGCAGCGTAGAATGGGGGGGGACTGAAGCTTTCTTT. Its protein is CASSVEWGGTEAFF.

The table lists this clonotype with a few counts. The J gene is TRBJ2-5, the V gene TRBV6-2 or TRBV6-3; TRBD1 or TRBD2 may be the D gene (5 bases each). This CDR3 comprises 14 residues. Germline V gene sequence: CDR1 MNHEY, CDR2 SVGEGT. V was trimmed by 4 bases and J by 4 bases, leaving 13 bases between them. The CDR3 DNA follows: TGTGCCAGCAGTTGGGCAGGGACCCCAGAGACCCAGTACTTC. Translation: CASSWAGTPETQYF.

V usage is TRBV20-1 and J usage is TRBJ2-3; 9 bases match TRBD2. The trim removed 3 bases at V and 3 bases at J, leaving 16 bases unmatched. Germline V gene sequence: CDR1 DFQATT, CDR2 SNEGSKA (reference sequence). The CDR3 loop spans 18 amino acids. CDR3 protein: CSASGEGGGAPLTDTQYF. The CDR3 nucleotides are TGCAGTGCTAGTGGGGAAGGCGGGGGGGCCCCGCTGACAGATACGCAGTATTTT.

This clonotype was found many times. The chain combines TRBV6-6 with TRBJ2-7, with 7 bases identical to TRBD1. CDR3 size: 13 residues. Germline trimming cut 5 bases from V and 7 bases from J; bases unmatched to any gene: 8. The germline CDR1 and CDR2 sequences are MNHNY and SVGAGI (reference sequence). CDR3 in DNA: TGTGCCAGCAGTCACGGGACAGCCTTGGAGCAGTACTTC. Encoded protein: CASSHGTALEQYF.

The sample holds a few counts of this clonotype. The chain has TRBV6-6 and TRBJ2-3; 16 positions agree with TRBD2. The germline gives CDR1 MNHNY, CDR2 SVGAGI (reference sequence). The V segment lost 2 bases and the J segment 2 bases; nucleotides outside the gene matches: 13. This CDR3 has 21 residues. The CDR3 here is CASSYPSRGTSGGVLTDTQYF. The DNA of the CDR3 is TGTGCCAGCAGTTACCCGTCCAGGGGGACTAGCGGGGGGGTCCTCACAGATACGCAGTATTTT.

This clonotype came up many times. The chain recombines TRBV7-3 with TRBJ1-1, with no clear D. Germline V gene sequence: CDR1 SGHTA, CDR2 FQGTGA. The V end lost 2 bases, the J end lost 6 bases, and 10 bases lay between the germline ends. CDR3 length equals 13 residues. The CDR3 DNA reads TGTGCCAGCAGCTTAGTCCCCTCCGCTGAAGCTTTCTTT. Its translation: CASSLVPSAEAFF. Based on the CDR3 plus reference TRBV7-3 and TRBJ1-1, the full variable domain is GAGVSQTPSNKVTEKGKYVELRCDPISGHTALYWYRQSLGQGPEFLIYFQGTGAADDSGLPNDRFFAVRPEGSVSTLKIQRTERGDSAVYLCASSLVPSAEAFFGQGTRLTVV.

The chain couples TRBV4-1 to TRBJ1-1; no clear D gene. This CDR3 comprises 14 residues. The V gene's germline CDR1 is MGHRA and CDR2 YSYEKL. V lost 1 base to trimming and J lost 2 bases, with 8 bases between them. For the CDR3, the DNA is TGCGCCAGCAGCCAAGGTGGTTTCAACACTGAAGCTTTCTTT. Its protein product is CASSQGGFNTEAFF.

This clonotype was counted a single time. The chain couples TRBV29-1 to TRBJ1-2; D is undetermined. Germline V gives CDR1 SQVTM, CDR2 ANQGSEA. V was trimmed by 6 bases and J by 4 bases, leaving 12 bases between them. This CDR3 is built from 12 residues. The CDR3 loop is CSVDIWGYGYTF. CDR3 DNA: TGCAGCGTGGATATATGGGGCTATGGCTACACCTTC.

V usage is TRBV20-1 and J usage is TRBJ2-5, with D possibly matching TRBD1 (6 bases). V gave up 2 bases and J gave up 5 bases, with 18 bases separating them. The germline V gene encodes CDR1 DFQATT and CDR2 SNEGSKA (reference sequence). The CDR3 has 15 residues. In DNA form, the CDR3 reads TGCAGTGCTAGACCGATAACAGGGACCGGGGAGACCCAGTACTTC. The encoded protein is CSARPITGTGETQYF.

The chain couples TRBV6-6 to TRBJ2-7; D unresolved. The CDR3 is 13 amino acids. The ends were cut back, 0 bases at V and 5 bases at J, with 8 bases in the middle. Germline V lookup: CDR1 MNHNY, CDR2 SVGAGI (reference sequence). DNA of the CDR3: TGTGCCAGCAGTTACTCGATAGCCAACGAGCAGTACTTC. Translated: CASSYSIANEQYF.

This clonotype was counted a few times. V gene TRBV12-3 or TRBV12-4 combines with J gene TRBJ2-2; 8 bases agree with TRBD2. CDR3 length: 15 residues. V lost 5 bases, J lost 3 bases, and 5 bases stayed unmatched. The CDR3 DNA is TGTGCCAGCAGTCGACGGGGGGGCGACACCGGGGAGCTGTTTTTT. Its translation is CASSRRGGDTGELFF.

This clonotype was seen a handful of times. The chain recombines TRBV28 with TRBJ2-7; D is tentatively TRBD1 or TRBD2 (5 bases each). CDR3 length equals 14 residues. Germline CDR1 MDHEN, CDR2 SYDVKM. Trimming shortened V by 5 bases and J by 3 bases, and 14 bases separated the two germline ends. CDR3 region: CASSSAGALYEQYV. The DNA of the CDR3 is TGTGCCAGCAGTAGCGCCGGGGCCCTCTACGAGCAGTACGTC.

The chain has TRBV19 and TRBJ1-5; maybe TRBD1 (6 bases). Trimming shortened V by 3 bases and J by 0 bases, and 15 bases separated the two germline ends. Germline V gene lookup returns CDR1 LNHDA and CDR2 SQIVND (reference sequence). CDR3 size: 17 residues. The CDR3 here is CASSILRTEYSNQPQHF. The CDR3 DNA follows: TGTGCCAGTAGTATTTTACGGACAGAGTATAGCAATCAGCCCCAGCATTTT.